This record looks at one TCR beta chain sequence and its context. This entry belongs to a study of blood T cell repertoires in COVID-19. Study-level background: From the United States, Italy and Spain came samples of acute and convalescent COVID-19. Nucleic acid was either cDNA or gDNA, and it came from T cells, B-cell-depleted T cells, or PBMCs.

Germline CDR1 SQVTM, CDR2 ANQGSEA. V was shortened by 4 bases and J by 4 bases, with 16 bases between the two germline ends. This CDR3 has 14 residues. Authors' analysis steps: Scientists estimated how many nucleated cells there were by amplifying reference gene primers. The data were produced by immunoSEQ multiplex PCR, yet TCRdb's version contains in-frame clones alone and is incomplete. From that table come the V and J calls and clone size; the DNA was used to work out D and trimming. The table records 90,000 to 100,000 clones, roughly four fifths of them present only once. The TCR originated in a man between 60 and 70 years old with acute or convalescent COVID-19. The chain links TRBV29-1 to TRBJ1-1, with D possibly being TRBD1 (6 bases). Sequencing input: peripheral blood. The DNA for the CDR3 is TGCAGCGTTGGGGATCGCAGGGGAGTCACTGAAGCTTTCTTT. Protein: CSVGDRRGVTEAFF.